What follows are 4 T cell receptor beta chains derived from one specimen sequenced in a study of CD8 T cells in Susac syndrome. The RNA, about 0.45 to 1 ug, was put through reverse transcription using random hexamers. TCRdb recomputed calls from the immunoSEQ multiplex PCR reads with MiXCR, one row per CDR3 protein. Altogether fewer than 200,000 distinct CDR3 sequences are present, roughly 90% being singletons, with the ten largest covering around 0.1%. The sample was CD4+ T cells from PBMCs. The receptor set was obtained from a human donor with Susac syndrome.

The J gene is TRBJ2-7, the V gene TRBV9; possible D gene TRBD1, 6 bases. The V end was cut by 3 bases, the J end by 7 bases, with 26 bases between. Germline V gene sequence: CDR1 SGDLS, CDR2 YYNGEE. This CDR3 contains 17 residues. The CDR3 is CASSGTHGQSEIGEQYF. CDR3 coding DNA: TGTGCCAGCAGCGGGACGCACGGACAGTCCGAGATTGGGGAGCAGTACTTC.

The count of this clonotype is one. The chain combines TRBV20-1 with TRBJ2-7; D is ambiguous. The CDR3 covers 11 residues. The V and J ends lost 3 bases and 3 bases respectively, with 6 bases between them. CDR1 is DFQATT and CDR2 is SNEGSKA in the germline V gene (reference sequence). This CDR3 is CSARPGYEQYF. CDR3 DNA: TGCAGTGCTAGGCCCGGCTACGAGCAGTACTTC.

The CDR3 here is CSVGGAGNTIYF. For the CDR3, the DNA is TGCAGCGTTGGGGGGGCTGGAAACACCATATATTTT. The rearrangement uses TRBV29-1 and TRBJ1-3; D might be TRBD1 (5 bases). The CDR3 is 12 residues long. Germline CDR1 is SQVTM and CDR2 is ANQGSEA. V was cut by 4 bases and J by 2 bases, with 6 bases left in between.

The chain links TRBV4-1 to TRBJ1-2, with 7 bases aligning to TRBD1. The J segment lost 7 bases and the V segment lost 0 bases, leaving 8 bases of the junction unmatched. Germline-derived CDR1 and CDR2 are MGHRA and YSYEKL. The CDR3 runs to 15 residues. Written as DNA, the CDR3 is TGCGCCAGCAGCCAAGAGGGGACAGTGAGCCTTGGCTACACCTTC. Protein product: CASSQEGTVSLGYTF.